This T cell receptor (beta chain) originates from a study of CXCR3-negative and CXCR3-positive naive CD8 T cells. General study findings and limits: When CXCR3-positive naive cells were set against CXCR3-negative naive cells, the former had more hydrophobic TRB CDR3s.

Sorts that each held roughly 300,000 cells were run in triplicate for every CD8+ T cell subset. Regarding this clonotype: Antigen unknown.

Via 5' RACE with UMI labels, TRB cDNA libraries were prepared. TCRdb re-called the 5' RACE reads, yielding one record per CDR3 amino acid sequence without DNA. Here the sample table reports 60,000 to 65,000 distinct CDR3 sequences. This CDR3 has 14 amino acids. Germline CDR1 SQVTM, CDR2 ANQGSEA. Sequencing used naive CXCR3+ CD8+ T cells from blood. Sample subset: CD45RO-CCR7+CD27+CD95- naive CD8+ T cells expressing CXCR3 (TNR3+). The genes are TRBV29-1 and TRBJ2-2; the D gene TCRdb calls, TRBD2, cannot be checked with no DNA. This sequence was found in a human donor in good health. Some clones in this sample may be carry-over from other donors' samples. CDR3 sequence reads: CSVVLGGRAGELFF.